The 32 T cell receptor beta chains reported below all come from one sample, sequenced in a study of blood T cell repertoires in COVID-19 (dated by TCRdb to the early 2020s). The library was built by means of the immunoSEQ multiplex PCR assay. In TCRdb, the immuneACCESS table is reduced to in-frame sequences with V and J assigned. These tables do not hold every clone; where another copy was compared, an unresolved V gene accounts for under half, and the others remain unexplained. The sample table contains roughly 200,000 clones; only one count was recorded for just over 85% of them. The ten largest clonotypes hold 3% to 4.5% of the sample. Material: PBMCs or T cells enriched from blood (not recorded which). The receptor set was obtained from a woman aged 40 to 50 with acute COVID-19.

This sequence joins TRBV29-1 and TRBJ1-2; 8 positions match TRBD1. The germline V gene has CDR1 SQVTM and CDR2 ANQGSEA. The CDR3 has 14 amino acids. V lost 7 bases to trimming and J lost 0 bases; unmatched junction nucleotides: 7. The CDR3 nucleotides read TGCAGCGCCCACGGGGACAGGTCTAACTATGGCTACACCTTC. Translating it yields CSAHGDRSNYGYTF. Together with reference TRBV29-1 and TRBJ1-2, the CDR3 gives the full variable domain: SAVISQKPSRDICQRGTSLTIQCQVDSQVTMMFWYRQQPGQSLTLIATANQGSEATYESGFVIDKFPISRPNLTFSTLTVSNMSPEDSSIYLCSAHGDRSNYGYTFGSGTRLTVV.

J is TRBJ1-1 and V is TRBV5-1; TRBD1 matches at 7 bases. The CDR3 covers 14 residues. With 5 bases clipped from V and 10 bases from J, the junction kept 14 bases outside the gene matches. CDR1 is SGHRS, CDR2 YFSETQ, per germline. CDR3 loop: CASSRDGTVAGAFF. The CDR3 nucleotides read TGCGCCAGCAGTCGCGACGGGACAGTCGCTGGAGCTTTCTTT.

The chain recombines TRBV19 with TRBJ1-2; the D is unclear. The CDR3 length is 13 residues. Looked up from germline, CDR1 is LNHDA and CDR2 is SQIVND (reference sequence). V was shortened by 5 bases and J by 4 bases, with 11 bases between the two germline ends. CDR3 protein: CASSPGASYGYTF. In nucleotides, the CDR3 is TGTGCCAGTAGTCCCGGAGCGAGCTATGGCTACACCTTC.

This clone has a handful of counts. V usage is TRBV27 and J usage is TRBJ1-1, with D possibly TRBD1 on 5 matching bases. The V gene lost 5 bases and the J gene lost 1 base, with 8 bases spanning the gap. The CDR3 has 13 amino acids. In germline, CDR1 is MNHEY, CDR2 SMNVEV (reference sequence). CDR3 in DNA: TGTGCCAGCAGTAAGACAGCGAACACTGAAGCTTTCTTT. Amino acid sequence: CASSKTANTEAFF.

V and J are TRBV5-1 and TRBJ2-3, with 8 bases fitting TRBD2. The germline V gene encodes CDR1 SGHRS and CDR2 YFSETQ. V dropped 0 bases and J dropped 4; count of bases not matched to a gene: 7. This CDR3 has 16 residues. CDR3 loop: CASSLGLAGGADTQYF. CDR3 coding DNA: TGCGCCAGCAGCTTGGGTTTGGCGGGGGGCGCAGATACGCAGTATTTT.

The chain employs TRBV29-1 and TRBJ1-2; 9 bases align to TRBD1. Germline trimming cut 5 bases from V and 2 bases from J; bases unmatched to any gene: 6. Germline CDR1 and CDR2: SQVTM and ANQGSEA. CDR3 length: 14 residues. The CDR3 loop reads CSVRRQGGNYGYTF. CDR3 DNA sequence: TGCAGCGTTAGAAGACAGGGGGGAAACTATGGCTACACCTTC. The variable domain in full, completed from reference TRBV29-1 and TRBJ1-2, reads SAVISQKPSRDICQRGTSLTIQCQVDSQVTMMFWYRQQPGQSLTLIATANQGSEATYESGFVIDKFPISRPNLTFSTLTVSNMSPEDSSIYLCSVRRQGGNYGYTFGSGTRLTVV.

The chain is built from TRBV19 and TRBJ2-1, with TRBD2 as a possible D gene (5 bases). CDR1 and CDR2 from the germline V gene are LNHDA and SQIVND (reference sequence). With 2 bases removed from V and 2 bases from J, the gap between germline ends came to 13 bases. This CDR3 is built from 16 residues. CDR3 DNA: TGTGCCAGTAGTATACATAGGACTTCCCCCTACAATGAGCAGTTCTTC. Its protein product is CASSIHRTSPYNEQFF.

The chain carries TRBV13 and TRBJ1-5; 7 nucleotides align to TRBD1. Per the germline V gene, CDR1 is PRHDT and CDR2 is FYEKMQ (reference sequence). Trimming took 2 bases from V and 6 from J; bases not matched to a gene: 4. This CDR3 spans 14 amino acids. CDR3 coding DNA: TGTGCCAGCAGCTTACAGGGGGGAGCTCAGCCCCAGCATTTT. Protein: CASSLQGGAQPQHF. The whole variable domain, filled in from reference TRBV13 and TRBJ1-5, reads AAGVIQSPRHLIKEKRETATLKCYPIPRHDTVYWYQQGPGQDPQFLISFYEKMQSDKGSIPDRFSAQQFSDYHSELNMSSLELGDSALYFCASSLQGGAQPQHFGDGTRLSIL.

The chain is built from TRBV30 and TRBJ2-4; 7 bases are shared with TRBD2. V lost 7 bases to trimming and J lost 1 base; unmatched junction nucleotides: 7. The CDR3 runs 14 residues. Germline V CDR1 and CDR2: GTSNPN, SVGIG (reference sequence). The CDR3 DNA reads TGTGCCTTCCGGACTAGTCTTGCCAAAAACATTCAGTACTTC. Protein: CAFRTSLAKNIQYF.

V and J are TRBV18 and TRBJ2-7; D may be TRBD1 (6 bases). CDR1 is KGHSH, CDR2 LQKENI, per germline. Deletions cut 3 bases from V and 3 bases from J, with 9 bases between. This CDR3 contains 13 residues. The CDR3 DNA reads TGTGCCAGCTCACCCGGACAGAACTACGAGCAGTACTTC. Amino acid sequence: CASSPGQNYEQYF.

This clone occurred a few times. The J gene is TRBJ1-5, the V gene TRBV15; no reliable D call. Trimming removed 5 bases from V and 6 bases from J, with 11 bases in between. Germline loops: CDR1 LNHNV, CDR2 YYDKDF (reference sequence). CDR3 length equals 13 residues. The CDR3 sequence: CATSHVSIQPQHF. The CDR3 DNA sequence: TGTGCCACCAGCCACGTGTCTATTCAGCCCCAGCATTTT.

For the CDR3, the DNA is TGTGCCAGTAGCAATGGACAGTCCTTGAATGAAAAACTGTTTTTT. Translation: CASSNGQSLNEKLFF. This sequence joins TRBV19 and TRBJ1-4, with D tentatively TRBD1 (6 bases). The CDR3 sequence is 15 residues long. V was cut by 6 bases and J by 5 bases, with 16 bases left in between. Germline assignment: CDR1 LNHDA and CDR2 SQIVND (reference sequence).

This sequence joins TRBV27 and TRBJ2-7, with 10 bases that match TRBD1. The CDR3 has 14 amino acids. The V segment lost 2 bases and the J segment 5 bases; nucleotides outside the gene matches: 3. Germline CDR1 reads MNHEY; CDR2 reads SMNVEV (reference sequence). The CDR3 loop is CASSLPGTGDEQYF. The CDR3 DNA follows: TGTGCCAGCAGTTTACCGGGGACAGGGGACGAGCAGTACTTC.

The CDR3 reads CASSFPQGHYNEQFF. CDR3 in DNA: TGCGCCAGCAGCTTCCCTCAGGGGCACTACAATGAGCAGTTCTTC. This chain links TRBV5-1 with TRBJ2-1; D possibly corresponds to TRBD1 (6 bases). CDR3 length: 15 amino acids. Deletions cut 2 bases from V and 3 bases from J, with 12 bases between. The germline CDR1 and CDR2 sequences are SGHRS and YFSETQ.

V is TRBV5-4 and J is TRBJ2-4; a possible D gene is TRBD1 (6 bases). The CDR3 contains 13 residues. Trimming left V 3 bases short and J 14 bases short, with 18 bases between. Germline V gene data show CDR1 as SGHNT and CDR2 as YYREEE (reference sequence). This CDR3 is CASSSAPGEGEYF. For the CDR3, the DNA is TGTGCCAGCAGCTCCGCGCCGGGCGAGGGGGAGTACTTC.

The gene calls are TRBV2 and TRBJ2-4, with 7 nucleotides matching TRBD1. The CDR3 extends over 16 amino acids. Per germline, CDR1 SNHLY and CDR2 FYNNEI. V gave up 6 bases and J gave up 0 bases; unmatched junction bases: 8. CDR3 sequence reads: CASRTGTNEAKNIQYF. The CDR3 nucleotides are TGTGCCAGCAGGACAGGGACCAACGAAGCCAAAAACATTCAGTACTTC.

The rearrangement links TRBV27 to TRBJ1-2; D perhaps matches TRBD1 (6 bases). The CDR3 consists of 13 residues. V was cut by 5 bases and J by 6 bases, with 13 bases left in between. Germline V gene data show CDR1 as MNHEY and CDR2 as SMNVEV (reference sequence). This chain's CDR3 is CASSQLGTNGYTF. In DNA form, the CDR3 reads TGTGCCAGCAGTCAGCTCGGGACAAATGGCTACACCTTC.

The sample holds one count of this clone. V and J are TRBV6-5 and TRBJ2-3; 7 bases agree with TRBD1. This CDR3 is 14 amino acids long. Germline CDR1 MNHEY, CDR2 SVGAGI. V gave up 4 bases and J gave up 2 bases; unmatched junction bases: 3. The CDR3 protein is CASSLRGPTDTQYF. The DNA for the CDR3 is TGTGCCAGCAGTTTAAGGGGGCCCACAGATACGCAGTATTTT.

The CDR3 DNA reads as TGTGCCAGCAGTCCACCAGGGGTAGAGACCCAGTACTTC. Protein: CASSPPGVETQYF. This chain uses TRBV2 with TRBJ2-5, with a possible D match to TRBD1 (6 bases). This CDR3 comprises 13 residues. Germline V gene data show CDR1 as SNHLY and CDR2 as FYNNEI. V was trimmed by 5 bases and J by 4 bases, leaving 11 bases between them.

The chain couples TRBV6-5 to TRBJ2-7; 9 bases match TRBD1. Germline-derived CDR1 and CDR2 are MNHEY and SVGAGI. V lost 2 bases, J lost 7 bases, and 6 bases stayed unmatched. CDR3 length: 14 residues. CDR3 amino acids: CASSYGQGTGEQYV. The CDR3 coding sequence is TGTGCCAGCAGTTACGGACAGGGGACGGGAGAGCAGTACGTC.

The rearrangement links TRBV6-5 to TRBJ1-1; D not resolved. Germline V gene data show CDR1 as MNHEY and CDR2 as SVGAGI. Trimming took off 5 bases at V and 0 bases at J, with 13 bases between the two ends. This CDR3 spans 15 amino acids. The CDR3 reads CASSRSEDLNTEAFF. Written as DNA, the CDR3 is TGTGCCAGCAGTCGCTCAGAAGATCTGAACACTGAAGCTTTCTTT.

The gene calls are TRBV7-8 and TRBJ1-2, with D perhaps TRBD1 (6 bases). Trimming left V 1 base short and J 2 bases short, with 14 bases between. The CDR3 spans 16 residues. Germline V gene sequence: CDR1 SGHVS, CDR2 FQNEAQ. The CDR3 protein is CASSLVRSGGNYGYTF. Here the CDR3 DNA reads TGTGCCAGCAGCTTAGTTCGCTCTGGGGGCAACTATGGCTACACCTTC.

The J gene is TRBJ1-1, the V gene TRBV5-6; D unresolved. This CDR3 spans 11 amino acids. V dropped 4 bases and J dropped 9 bases, with 10 bases sitting between them. The germline gives CDR1 SGHDT, CDR2 YYEEEE. Here the CDR3 DNA reads TGTGCCAGCAGCCGCCGGGAACAAGCTTTCTTT. Protein sequence: CASSRREQAFF.

This chain links TRBV4-1 with TRBJ1-1; tentatively, D is TRBD1 (5 bases). The germline V and J ends were trimmed by 1 base and 5 bases, with 14 bases remaining between them. Germline lookup yields CDR1 MGHRA and CDR2 YSYEKL. The CDR3 is 15 residues long. Here the CDR3 reads CASSQAYFGGTEAFF. The CDR3 DNA reads TGCGCCAGCAGCCAAGCTTACTTTGGGGGGACTGAAGCTTTCTTT.

The chain recombines TRBV9 with TRBJ2-3; 10 nucleotides align to TRBD2. Germline values: CDR1 SGDLS, CDR2 YYNGEE. The J segment lost 2 bases and the V segment lost 8 bases, leaving 17 bases of the junction unmatched. The length of the CDR3 is 18 residues. CDR3 sequence: CASGSPSGGSPFTDTQYF. In nucleotides, the CDR3 is TGTGCCAGTGGTAGCCCTAGCGGGGGTTCACCCTTCACAGATACGCAGTATTTT.

This clone has a handful of counts. The chain couples TRBV7-9 to TRBJ1-1; 7 positions agree with TRBD1. The germline gives CDR1 SEHNR, CDR2 FQNEAQ (reference sequence). This CDR3 spans 13 amino acids. V was clipped by 0 bases and J by 5 bases; unmatched bases: 0. The CDR3 DNA follows: TGTGCCAGCAGCTTAGCGACAGGGACTGAAGCTTTCTTT. Translated, it gives CASSLATGTEAFF.

The chain recombines TRBV9 with TRBJ2-1, with 14 bases that match TRBD2. Germline V gene lookup returns CDR1 SGDLS and CDR2 YYNGEE. The V segment lost 4 bases and the J segment 7 bases; nucleotides outside the gene matches: 13. This CDR3 contains 18 residues. The CDR3, as DNA: TGTGCCAGCAGCACGCCTGGGACTAGCGGGGGACATTTAAATGAGCAGTTCTTC. Translated, it gives CASSTPGTSGGHLNEQFF.

In its sample, this clone was seen once. The chain carries TRBV19 and TRBJ2-1; D call uncertain. Trimming left V 5 bases short and J 1 base short, with 9 bases between. CDR3 size: 14 residues. CDR1 LNHDA and CDR2 SQIVND come from the germline V gene (reference sequence). The CDR3 DNA reads as TGTGCCAGTAGTCTCGGTCAATCCTACAATGAGCAGTTCTTC. Translating gives CASSLGQSYNEQFF.

This clone was picked up one time. V and J are TRBV7-9 and TRBJ2-1; a weak D match, TRBD2 (5 bases). Looked up from germline, CDR1 is SEHNR and CDR2 is FQNEAQ (reference sequence). The CDR3 is 14 amino acids. With 5 bases removed from V and 0 bases from J, the gap between germline ends came to 8 bases. CDR3 amino acids: CASSGESSYNEQFF. CDR3 bases: TGTGCCAGCAGCGGGGAGAGCTCCTACAATGAGCAGTTCTTC.

The chain combines TRBV14 with TRBJ2-1; a possible D gene is TRBD2 (7 bases). V was pared by 3 bases and J by 2 bases, with 8 bases between. Germline lookup yields CDR1 SGHDN and CDR2 FVKESK. The length of the CDR3 is 14 residues. The CDR3 is CASSHGGPYNEQFF. The CDR3 DNA is TGTGCCAGCAGCCACGGGGGGCCCTACAATGAGCAGTTCTTC. Together with reference TRBV14 and TRBJ2-1, the CDR3 gives the full variable domain: EAGVTQFPSHSVIEKGQTVTLRCDPISGHDNLYWYRRVMGKEIKFLLHFVKESKQDESGMPNNRFLAERTGGTYSTLKVQPAELEDSGVYFCASSHGGPYNEQFFGPGTRLTVL.

The chain has TRBV5-4 and TRBJ2-1, with TRBD1 matching over 10 bases. Germline values: CDR1 SGHNT, CDR2 YYREEE (reference sequence). The CDR3 runs 16 residues. The V and J ends lost 1 base and 8 bases, in that order; junction bases with no gene match: 9. The DNA for the CDR3 is TGTGCCAGCAGCTTGAAGGGACAGGGGTCGTTATATGAGCAGTTCTTC. This codes for CASSLKGQGSLYEQFF.

The chain uses TRBV5-6 and TRBJ2-7, with 7 bases aligning to TRBD1. Germline trimming cut 5 bases from V and 0 bases from J; bases unmatched to any gene: 8. Germline V CDR1 and CDR2: SGHDT, YYEEEE. This CDR3 is 15 amino acids long. CDR3 region: CASRKDRRSSYEQYV. The CDR3 nucleotides read TGTGCCAGCAGAAAGGACAGGAGGAGCTCCTACGAGCAGTACGTC.